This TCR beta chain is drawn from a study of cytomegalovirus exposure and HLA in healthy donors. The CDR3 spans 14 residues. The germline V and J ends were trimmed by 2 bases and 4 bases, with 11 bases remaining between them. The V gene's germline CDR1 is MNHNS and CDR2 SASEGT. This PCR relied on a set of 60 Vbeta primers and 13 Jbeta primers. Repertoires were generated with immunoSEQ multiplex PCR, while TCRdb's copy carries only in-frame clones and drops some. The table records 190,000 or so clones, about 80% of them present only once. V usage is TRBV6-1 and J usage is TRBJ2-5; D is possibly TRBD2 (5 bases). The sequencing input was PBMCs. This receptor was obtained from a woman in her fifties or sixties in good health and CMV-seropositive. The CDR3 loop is CASSERGSGETQYF. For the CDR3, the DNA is TGTGCCAGCAGTGAACGGGGTTCGGGAGAGACCCAGTACTTC.